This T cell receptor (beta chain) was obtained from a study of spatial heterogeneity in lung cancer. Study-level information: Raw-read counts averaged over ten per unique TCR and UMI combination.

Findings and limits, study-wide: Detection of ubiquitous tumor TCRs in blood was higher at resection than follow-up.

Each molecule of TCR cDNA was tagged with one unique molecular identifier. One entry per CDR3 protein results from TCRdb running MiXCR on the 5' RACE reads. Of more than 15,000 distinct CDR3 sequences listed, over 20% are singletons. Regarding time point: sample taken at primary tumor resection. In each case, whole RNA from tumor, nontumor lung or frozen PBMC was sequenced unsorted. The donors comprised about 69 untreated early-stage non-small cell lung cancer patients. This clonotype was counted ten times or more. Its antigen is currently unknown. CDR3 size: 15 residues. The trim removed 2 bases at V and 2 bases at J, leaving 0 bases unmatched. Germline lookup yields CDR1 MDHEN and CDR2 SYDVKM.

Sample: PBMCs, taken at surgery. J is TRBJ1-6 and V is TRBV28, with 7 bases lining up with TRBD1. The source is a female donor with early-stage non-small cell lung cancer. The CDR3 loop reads CASSLQGAYNSPLHF. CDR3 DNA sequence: TGTGCCAGCAGTTTACAGGGGGCCTATAATTCACCCCTCCACTTT.